The entry that follows covers one TCR beta chain sequence. The data were produced by immunoSEQ multiplex PCR, yet TCRdb's version contains in-frame clones alone and is incomplete. The profile shows 150,000 to 200,000 clones, roughly 88% of them singletons. The V gene's germline CDR1 is SGHTA and CDR2 FQGNSA. With 1 base removed from V and 5 bases from J, the gap between germline ends came to 15 bases. The CDR3 runs to 16 residues. These data come from a study of blood T cell repertoires in COVID-19. Two negative PCRs, clearance, or symptom resolution characterized the recovered Cohort 3 donors. V usage is TRBV7-2 and J usage is TRBJ2-1; D possibly corresponds to TRBD2 (6 bases). The sequencing input was PBMCs or T cells enriched from blood (not recorded which). This clonotype was obtained from a woman between 18 and 29 years old who had recovered from COVID-19. The CDR3 spells CASSLVTMAGNNEQFF. The CDR3 DNA reads as TGTGCCAGCAGCTTAGTTACGATGGCGGGAAACAATGAGCAGTTCTTC.